This T cell receptor beta chain is drawn from a study of beta chain features in type 1 diabetes. Whole-study results and caveats: Type 1 diabetes patients showed fewer insertions and more deletions at VDJ junctions. TCRB CDR3 length was moderately but significantly reduced in all four CD4+ subsets of Type 1 diabetes patients.

In the case of this clone: Its antigen is unidentified.

The germline V and J ends were trimmed by 5 bases and 4 bases, with 12 bases remaining between them. Germline CDR1 is SGHTA and CDR2 is FQGNSA. CDR3 length: 13 amino acids. Isolated RNA was reverse transcribed in full, so expressed TCRB transcripts were sequenced. Roughly 3.5 million reads per sample on average were obtained from naive, central memory and regulatory T cell samples. Only in-frame clones appear in the TCRdb table, and some are missing; sequencing was by immunoSEQ multiplex PCR. The repertoire holds 630,000 or so clones, over 12% seen once, with nearly 0.04% in the top ten. The sample taken for sequencing was naive CD4+ T cells from blood. The sequence came from a man in his late teens or twenties with type 1 diabetes. The chain is built from TRBV7-2 and TRBJ2-7; D possibly corresponds to TRBD1 (6 bases). This CDR3 is CASSQDRRYEQYF. The CDR3, as DNA: TGTGCCAGCAGCCAAGACAGGAGATACGAGCAGTACTTC. The full variable domain, in which reference TRBV7-2 and TRBJ2-7 provide the parts outside the CDR3, is GAGVSQSPSNKVTEKGKDVELRCDPISGHTALYWYRQSLGQGLEFLIYFQGNSAPDKSGLPSDRFSAERTGGSVSTLTIQRTQQEDSAVYLCASSQDRRYEQYFGPGTRLTVT.